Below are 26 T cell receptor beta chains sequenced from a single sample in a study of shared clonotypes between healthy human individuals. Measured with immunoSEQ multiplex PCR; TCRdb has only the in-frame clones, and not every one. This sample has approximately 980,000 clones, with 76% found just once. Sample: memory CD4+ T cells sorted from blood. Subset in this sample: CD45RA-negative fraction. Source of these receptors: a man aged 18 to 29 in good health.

CDR3 coding DNA: TGCGCCAGCAGCGGGACGACAGCTGAAGCTTTCTTT. Translated, it gives CASSGTTAEAFF. This chain uses TRBV5-1 with TRBJ1-1; D possibly corresponds to TRBD1 (5 bases). The V and J ends lost 4 bases and 6 bases respectively, with 10 bases between them. The CDR3 loop spans 12 amino acids. Germline lookup yields CDR1 SGHRS and CDR2 YFSETQ.

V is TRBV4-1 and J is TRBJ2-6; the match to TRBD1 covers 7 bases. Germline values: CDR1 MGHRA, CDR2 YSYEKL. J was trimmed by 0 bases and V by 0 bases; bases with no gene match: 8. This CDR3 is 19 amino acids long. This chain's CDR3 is CASSQDSPGGNSGANVLTF. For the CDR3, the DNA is TGCGCCAGCAGCCAAGATAGCCCAGGGGGAAACTCTGGGGCCAACGTCCTGACTTTC.

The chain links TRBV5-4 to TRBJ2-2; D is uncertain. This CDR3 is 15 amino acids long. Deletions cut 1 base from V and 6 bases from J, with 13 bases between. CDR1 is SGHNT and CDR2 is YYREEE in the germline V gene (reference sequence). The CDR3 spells CASSLTFALAGELFF. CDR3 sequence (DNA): TGTGCCAGCAGCTTGACTTTCGCCCTAGCCGGGGAGCTGTTTTTT. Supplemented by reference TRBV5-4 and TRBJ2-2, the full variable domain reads ETGVTQSPTHLIKTRGQQVTLRCSSQSGHNTVSWYQQALGQGPQFIFQYYREEENGRGNFPPRFSGLQFPNYSSELNVNALELDDSALYLCASSLTFALAGELFFGEGSRLTVL.

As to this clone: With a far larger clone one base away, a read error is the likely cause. As DNA, the CDR3 is TGTGCCAGCAGCTTTAGCGGGATAAACACCGGGGAGCTGTTTTTT. Translated, it gives CASSFSGINTGELFF. This chain connects TRBV5-4 to TRBJ2-2; 8 nucleotides align to TRBD2. Per germline, CDR1 SGHNT and CDR2 YYREEE (reference sequence). The CDR3 consists of 15 residues. The V and J ends lost 2 bases and 2 bases, in that order; junction bases with no gene match: 2. Full variable domain (remainder filled in from reference TRBV5-4 and TRBJ2-2): ETGVTQSPTHLIKTRGQQVTLRCSSQSGHNTVSWYQQALGQGPQFIFQYYREEENGRGNFPPRFSGLQFPNYSSELNVNALELDDSALYLCASSFSGINTGELFFGEGSRLTVL.

CDR3 sequence: CASSFSSGTPTSGGKYNEQFF. CDR3 bases: TGTGCCAGCAGCTTCTCTTCAGGGACACCGACTAGCGGGGGTAAGTACAATGAGCAGTTCTTC. The chain has TRBV7-3 and TRBJ2-1, with 12 bases lining up with TRBD2. This CDR3 is 21 amino acids long. CDR1 and CDR2 (germline): SGHTA, FQGTGA. V was clipped by 3 bases and J by 4 bases; unmatched bases: 19.

The DNA for the CDR3 is TGCGCCAGCAGCCAAGACATCAGTTTCACCGGGGAGCTGTTTTTT. The encoded protein is CASSQDISFTGELFF. The chain joins TRBV4-1 to TRBJ2-2; D is uncertain. Per the germline V gene, CDR1 is MGHRA and CDR2 is YSYEKL. Trimming took 0 bases from V and 4 from J, leaving 9 bases between them. CDR3 length: 15 amino acids.

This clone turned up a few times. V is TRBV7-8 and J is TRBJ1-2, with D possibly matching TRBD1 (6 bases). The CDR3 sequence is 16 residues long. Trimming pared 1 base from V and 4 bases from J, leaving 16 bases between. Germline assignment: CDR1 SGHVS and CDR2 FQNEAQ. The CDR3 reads CASSLGTAGGFYGYTF. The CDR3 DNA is TGTGCCAGCAGCTTAGGGACAGCGGGGGGTTTCTATGGCTACACCTTC. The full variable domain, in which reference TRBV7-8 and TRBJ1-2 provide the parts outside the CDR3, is GAGVSQSPRYKVAKRGQDVALRCDPISGHVSLFWYQQALGQGPEFLTYFQNEAQLDKSGLPSDRFFAERPEGSVSTLKIQRTQQEDSAVYLCASSLGTAGGFYGYTFGSGTRLTVV.

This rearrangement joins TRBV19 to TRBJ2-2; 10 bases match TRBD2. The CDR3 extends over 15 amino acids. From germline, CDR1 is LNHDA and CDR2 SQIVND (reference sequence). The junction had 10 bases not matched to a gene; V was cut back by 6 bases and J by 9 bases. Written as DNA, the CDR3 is TGTGCCAGTAGAAGCCAGCGGGAGGGCCAAAGGGAGCTGTTTTTT. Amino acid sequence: CASRSQREGQRELFF.

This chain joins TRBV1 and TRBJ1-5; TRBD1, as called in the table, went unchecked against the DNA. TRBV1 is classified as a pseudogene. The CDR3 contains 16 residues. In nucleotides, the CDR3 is TGCACCAGCATTCTCCACCGGGACAGGGTAAATCAGCCCCAGCATTTT. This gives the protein CTSILHRDRVNQPQHF.

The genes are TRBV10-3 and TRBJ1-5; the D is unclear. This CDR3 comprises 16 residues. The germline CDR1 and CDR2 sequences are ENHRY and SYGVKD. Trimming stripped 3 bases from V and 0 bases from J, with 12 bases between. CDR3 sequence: CAISDGEGLSNQPQHF. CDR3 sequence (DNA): TGTGCCATCAGTGACGGGGAAGGGCTTAGCAATCAGCCCCAGCATTTT.

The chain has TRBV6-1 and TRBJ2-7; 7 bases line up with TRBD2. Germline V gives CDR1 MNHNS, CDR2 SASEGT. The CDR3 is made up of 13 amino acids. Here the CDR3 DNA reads TGTGGGACCAGACCCGGGGGGTCGTACGAGCAGTACTTC. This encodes CGTRPGGSYEQYF.

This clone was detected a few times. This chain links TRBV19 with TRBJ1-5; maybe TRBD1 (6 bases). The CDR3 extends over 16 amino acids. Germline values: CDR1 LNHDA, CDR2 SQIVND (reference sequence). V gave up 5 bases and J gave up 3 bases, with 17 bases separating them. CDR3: CASSQDSLGFNQPQHF. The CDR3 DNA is TGTGCCAGTAGTCAGGACAGCCTTGGCTTCAATCAGCCCCAGCATTTT. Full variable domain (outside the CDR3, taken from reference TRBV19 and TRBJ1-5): DGGITQSPKYLFRKEGQNVTLSCEQNLNHDAMYWYRQDPGQGLRLIYYSQIVNDFQKGDIAEGYSVSREKKESFPLTVTSAQKNPTAFYLCASSQDSLGFNQPQHFGDGTRLSIL.

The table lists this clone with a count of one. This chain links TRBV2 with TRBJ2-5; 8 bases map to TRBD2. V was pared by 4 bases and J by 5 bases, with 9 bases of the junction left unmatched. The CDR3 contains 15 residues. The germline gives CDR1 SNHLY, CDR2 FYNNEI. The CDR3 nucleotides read TGTGCCAGCAGTGTCCCGATGACGGGGGGGGAGACCCAGTACTTC. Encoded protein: CASSVPMTGGETQYF.

CDR3 in amino acids: CASSLAGMGALSYEQYF. The CDR3 bases are TGCGCCAGCAGCTTGGCCGGTATGGGAGCGCTCTCCTACGAGCAGTACTTC. The gene calls are TRBV5-1 and TRBJ2-7, with a weak D call TRBD2 (5 bases). Trimming stripped 0 bases from V and 0 bases from J, with 16 bases between. Germline CDR1 and CDR2: SGHRS and YFSETQ. The length of the CDR3 is 17 residues.

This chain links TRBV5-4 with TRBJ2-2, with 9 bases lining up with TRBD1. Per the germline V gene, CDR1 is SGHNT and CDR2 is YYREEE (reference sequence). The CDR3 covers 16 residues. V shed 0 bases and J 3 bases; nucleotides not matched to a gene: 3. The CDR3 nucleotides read TGTGCCAGCAGCTTGGCGGGACAGGGTGACACCGGGGAGCTGTTTTTT. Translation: CASSLAGQGDTGELFF. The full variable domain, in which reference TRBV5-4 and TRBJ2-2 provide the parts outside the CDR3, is ETGVTQSPTHLIKTRGQQVTLRCSSQSGHNTVSWYQQALGQGPQFIFQYYREEENGRGNFPPRFSGLQFPNYSSELNVNALELDDSALYLCASSLAGQGDTGELFFGEGSRLTVL.

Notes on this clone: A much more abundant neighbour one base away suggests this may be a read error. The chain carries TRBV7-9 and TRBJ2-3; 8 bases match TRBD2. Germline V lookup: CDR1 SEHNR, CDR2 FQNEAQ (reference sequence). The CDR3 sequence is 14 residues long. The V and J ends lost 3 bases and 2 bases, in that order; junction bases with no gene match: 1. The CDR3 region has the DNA TGTGCCAGCAGCTTTAGCGGGACCACAGATACGCAGTATTTT. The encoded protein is CASSFSGTTDTQYF.

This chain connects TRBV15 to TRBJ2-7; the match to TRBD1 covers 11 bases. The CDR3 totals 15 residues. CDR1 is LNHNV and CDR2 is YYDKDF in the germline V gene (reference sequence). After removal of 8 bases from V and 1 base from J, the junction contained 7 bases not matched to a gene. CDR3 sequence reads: CATGTRDRGSYEQYF. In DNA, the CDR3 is TGTGCCACCGGCACCCGGGACAGGGGGTCCTACGAGCAGTACTTC.

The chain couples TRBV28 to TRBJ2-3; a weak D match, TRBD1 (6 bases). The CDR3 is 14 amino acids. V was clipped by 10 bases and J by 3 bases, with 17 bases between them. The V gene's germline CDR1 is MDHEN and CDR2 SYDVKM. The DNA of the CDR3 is TGTGCCACCTCAGGGGAAGGGTTGACAGATACGCAGTATTTT. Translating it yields CATSGEGLTDTQYF.

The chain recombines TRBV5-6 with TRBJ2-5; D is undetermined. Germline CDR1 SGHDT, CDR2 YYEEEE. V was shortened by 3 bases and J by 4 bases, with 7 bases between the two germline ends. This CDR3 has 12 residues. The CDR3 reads CASSSPGETQYF. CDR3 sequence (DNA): TGTGCCAGCAGCTCCCCCGGAGAGACCCAGTACTTC.

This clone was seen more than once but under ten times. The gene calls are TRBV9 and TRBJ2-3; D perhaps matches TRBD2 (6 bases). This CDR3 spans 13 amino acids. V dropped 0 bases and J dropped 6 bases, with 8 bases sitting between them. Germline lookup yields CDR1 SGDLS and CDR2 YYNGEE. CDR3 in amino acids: CASSVEGRDTQYF. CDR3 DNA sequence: TGTGCCAGCAGCGTAGAGGGGAGGGATACGCAGTATTTT.

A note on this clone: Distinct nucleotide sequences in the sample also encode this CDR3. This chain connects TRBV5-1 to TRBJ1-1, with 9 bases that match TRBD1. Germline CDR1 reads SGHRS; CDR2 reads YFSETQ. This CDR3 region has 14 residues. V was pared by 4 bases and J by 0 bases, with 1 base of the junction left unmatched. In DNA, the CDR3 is TGCGCCAGCAGCAGGACAGGGGTGAACACTGAAGCTTTCTTT. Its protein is CASSRTGVNTEAFF.

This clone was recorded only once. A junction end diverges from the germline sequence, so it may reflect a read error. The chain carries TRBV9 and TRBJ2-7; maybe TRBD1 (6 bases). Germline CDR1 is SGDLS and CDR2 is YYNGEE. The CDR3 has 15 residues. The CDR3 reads CASSPLSGQTTTLHF. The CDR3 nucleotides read TGTGCCAGCAGCCCCCTGAGCGGACAGACGACTACCCTACACTTC.

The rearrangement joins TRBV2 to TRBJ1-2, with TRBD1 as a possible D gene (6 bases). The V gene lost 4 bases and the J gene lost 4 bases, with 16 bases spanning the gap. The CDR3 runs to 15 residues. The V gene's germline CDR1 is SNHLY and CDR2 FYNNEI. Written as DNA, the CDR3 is TGTGCCAGCAGTGCAGGGTCGAGAGGGGGCTATGGCTACACCTTC. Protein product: CASSAGSRGGYGYTF.

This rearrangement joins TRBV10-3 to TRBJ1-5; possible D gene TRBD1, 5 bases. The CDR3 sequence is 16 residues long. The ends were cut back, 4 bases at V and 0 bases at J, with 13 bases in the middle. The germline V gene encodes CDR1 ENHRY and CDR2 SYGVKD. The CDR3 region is CAISGGTGGSNQPQHF. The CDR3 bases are TGTGCCATCAGTGGCGGGACGGGGGGTAGCAATCAGCCCCAGCATTTT.

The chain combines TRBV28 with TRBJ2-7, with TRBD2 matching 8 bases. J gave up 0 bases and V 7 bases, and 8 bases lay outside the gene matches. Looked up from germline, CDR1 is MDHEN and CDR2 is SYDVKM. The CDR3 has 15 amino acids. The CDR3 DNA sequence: TGTGCCAGCACCCTTGGGCGGGGGGTCTCCTACGAGCAGTACTTC. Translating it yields CASTLGRGVSYEQYF.

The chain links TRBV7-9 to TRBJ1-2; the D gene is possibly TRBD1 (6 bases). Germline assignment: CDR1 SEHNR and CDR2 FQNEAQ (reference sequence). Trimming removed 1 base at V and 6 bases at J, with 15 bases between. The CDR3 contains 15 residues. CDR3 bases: TGTGCCAGCAGCTTAGGGGGGGCAAGGCTAAATGGCTACACCTTC. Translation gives CASSLGGARLNGYTF. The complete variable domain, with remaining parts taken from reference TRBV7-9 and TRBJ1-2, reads DTGVSQNPRHKITKRGQNVTFRCDPISEHNRLYWYRQTLGQGPEFLTYFQNEAQLEKSRLLSDRFSAERPKGSFSTLEIQRTEQGDSAMYLCASSLGGARLNGYTFGSGTRLTVV.